The 9 T cell receptor beta chains reported below all come from one sample, sequenced in a study of blood T cell repertoires in COVID-19. Clones were read by immunoSEQ multiplex PCR, and TCRdb kept only the in-frame ones, dropping some. The table shows around 100,000 clones, with roughly nine tenths occurring only once. Specimen: peripheral blood. The receptors derive from a woman aged 55-69 years with acute or convalescent COVID-19.

The rearrangement joins TRBV5-6 to TRBJ1-4; TRBD1 aligns across 7 bases. CDR3 size: 14 residues. The ends lost 5 bases at V and 4 bases at J; junction bases unmatched: 5. Germline CDR1 and CDR2: SGHDT and YYEEEE. The CDR3 coding sequence is TGTGCCAGCAGAGGTTCAGGGGGTAATGAAAAACTGTTTTTT. Protein: CASRGSGGNEKLFF.

This chain connects TRBV28 to TRBJ2-1; weak D call: TRBD2 (5 bases). Germline V gene lookup returns CDR1 MDHEN and CDR2 SYDVKM. The ends were cut back, 2 bases at V and 9 bases at J, with 11 bases in the middle. There are 13 residues in the CDR3. The CDR3 DNA reads as TGTGCCAGCAGTTTAACGGGGAACGGTGAGCAGTTCTTC. Protein sequence: CASSLTGNGEQFF.

This clone appeared a few times. The rearrangement joins TRBV3-1 (or the pseudogene TRBV3-2) to TRBJ2-1, with 7 bases aligning to TRBD2. The CDR3 has 14 residues. Trimming cost V 6 bases and J 7 bases; bases outside gene matches: 9. CDR1 LGHDT and CDR2 YNNKEL come from the germline V gene (reference sequence). The DNA for the CDR3 is TGTGCCAGCAGTCAGGGAATAGCGGGTAATGAGCAGTTCTTC. Encoded protein: CASSQGIAGNEQFF.

The chain carries TRBV2 and TRBJ2-5; D is possibly TRBD2 (5 bases). Germline CDR1 SNHLY, CDR2 FYNNEI. The ends were cut back, 5 bases at V and 2 bases at J, with 12 bases in the middle. The CDR3 has 14 residues. CDR3 sequence: CASSRGGAQETQYF. In DNA, the CDR3 is TGTGCCAGCAGTCGCGGAGGAGCACAAGAGACCCAGTACTTC.

This chain joins TRBV28 and TRBJ1-2; TRBD1 matches 8 bases. The CDR3 has 14 residues. V lost 4 bases and J lost 4; bases outside the gene matches: 5. Germline lookup yields CDR1 MDHEN and CDR2 SYDVKM. The DNA of the CDR3 is TGTGCCAGCAGTTCCCAGGGGGCAGGCTATGGCTACACCTTC. It is translated as CASSSQGAGYGYTF.

The chain joins TRBV30 to TRBJ2-6; D gene ambiguous. Deletions cut 8 bases from V and 7 bases from J, with 12 bases between. The CDR3 sequence is 12 residues long. Per the germline V gene, CDR1 is GTSNPN and CDR2 is SVGIG (reference sequence). This CDR3 reads CAIRLVANVLTF. The CDR3 region has the DNA TGTGCCATCCGACTGGTAGCCAACGTCCTGACTTTC.

The chain has TRBV5-8 and TRBJ2-6; 7 bases align to TRBD2. The CDR3 extends over 17 amino acids. After removal of 0 bases from V and 2 bases from J, the junction contained 5 bases not matched to a gene. Looked up from germline, CDR1 is SGHTS and CDR2 is YDEGEE. The CDR3 loop is CASSLAGGSAGANVLTF. The CDR3 DNA reads as TGTGCCAGCAGCTTGGCCGGGGGGTCCGCTGGGGCCAACGTCCTGACTTTC.

The rearrangement links TRBV28 to TRBJ2-1, with 9 bases aligning to TRBD2. This CDR3 is built from 14 residues. The V gene's germline CDR1 is MDHEN and CDR2 SYDVKM. V was pared by 6 bases and J by 3 bases, with 3 bases of the junction left unmatched. CDR3 amino acids: CASRNSGSYNEQFF. In DNA form, the CDR3 reads TGTGCCAGCAGGAATAGCGGGAGCTACAATGAGCAGTTCTTC.

The chain joins TRBV19 to TRBJ2-2, with a weak D call TRBD1 (6 bases). CDR1 and CDR2 from the germline V gene are LNHDA and SQIVND (reference sequence). This CDR3 has 13 amino acids. Trimming pared 7 bases from V and 7 bases from J, leaving 13 bases between. DNA of the CDR3: TGTGCCAGTAATGGGGGCTTGAACGGGGAGCTGTTTTTT. It translates to CASNGGLNGELFF. The full variable domain, rest sourced from reference TRBV19 and TRBJ2-2, is DGGITQSPKYLFRKEGQNVTLSCEQNLNHDAMYWYRQDPGQGLRLIYYSQIVNDFQKGDIAEGYSVSREKKESFPLTVTSAQKNPTAFYLCASNGGLNGELFFGEGSRLTVL.